These T cell receptor beta chains were read from a single sample in a study of cytomegalovirus exposure and HLA in healthy donors. Profiled with immunoSEQ multiplex PCR; TCRdb holds only in-frame clones, not every one. The sample has 85,000 to 90,000 clones, about 76% seen once. Sequenced material: PBMCs. These receptor sequences come from a young man in good health and CMV-seropositive. Both conserved end residues are part of each CDR3. The order of the fields is J gene, V gene, D gene, clone size, CDR3 protein, CDR3 DNA. The D gene is left open where the match is weak. Clone size is shown for a subset of rows, as once, few, many or a class of expanded clone.

j_call: TRBJ1-3; v_call: TRBV4-1; d_call: TRBD1; clone_size: -; cdr3_aa: CASSQRDRAIGNTIYF; cdr3_nt: TGCGCCAGCAGCCAAAGGGACAGGGCCATAGGAAACACCATATATTTT
j_call: TRBJ2-1; v_call: TRBV15; d_call: -; clone_size: -; cdr3_aa: CATSSYRGGYNEQFF; cdr3_nt: TGTGCCACCAGCAGCTACAGGGGGGGCTACAATGAGCAGTTCTTC
j_call: TRBJ2-2; v_call: TRBV19; d_call: -; clone_size: -; cdr3_aa: CASSRAPVVKNNAGELFF; cdr3_nt: TGTGCCAGTAGTAGGGCCCCGGTTGTAAAGAACAACGCCGGGGAGCTGTTTTTT
j_call: TRBJ2-7; v_call: TRBV30; d_call: -; clone_size: -; cdr3_aa: CACTAGLYYEQYF; cdr3_nt: TGTGCCTGTACAGCAGGGTTGTACTACGAGCAGTACTTC
j_call: TRBJ2-7; v_call: TRBV27; d_call: -; clone_size: -; cdr3_aa: CASSLSWRYEQYF; cdr3_nt: TGTGCCAGCAGTTTATCGTGGAGGTACGAGCAGTACTTC
j_call: TRBJ2-7; v_call: TRBV11-2; d_call: TRBD1; clone_size: -; cdr3_aa: CASSLAGQGADEQYF; cdr3_nt: TGTGCCAGCAGCTTAGCCGGACAGGGGGCGGACGAGCAGTACTTC
j_call: TRBJ2-1; v_call: TRBV5-4; d_call: TRBD2; clone_size: -; cdr3_aa: CASSRSGGYNEQFF; cdr3_nt: TGTGCCAGCAGCCGGAGCGGGGGTTACAATGAGCAGTTCTTC
j_call: TRBJ1-5; v_call: TRBV7-8; d_call: -; clone_size: few; cdr3_aa: CASSPGGDQPQHF; cdr3_nt: TGTGCCAGCAGCCCCGGAGGGGACCAGCCCCAGCATTTT
j_call: TRBJ1-1; v_call: TRBV5-8; d_call: -; clone_size: -; cdr3_aa: CASSLRQGYTEAFF; cdr3_nt: TGTGCCAGCAGCTTGAGGCAGGGTTATACTGAAGCTTTCTTT
j_call: TRBJ1-4; v_call: TRBV19; d_call: -; clone_size: few; cdr3_aa: CASSIVGSSNEKLFF; cdr3_nt: TGTGCCAGTAGTATAGTGGGGAGCTCTAATGAAAAACTGTTTTTT
j_call: TRBJ1-3; v_call: TRBV6-5; d_call: -; clone_size: -; cdr3_aa: CASSTYRDGNTIYF; cdr3_nt: TGTGCCAGCAGTACTTACAGGGATGGAAACACCATATATTTT
j_call: TRBJ1-5; v_call: TRBV6-1; d_call: -; clone_size: once; cdr3_aa: CASTKEGNQPQHF; cdr3_nt: TGTGCCAGCACTAAGGAGGGCAATCAGCCCCAGCATTTT
j_call: TRBJ2-7; v_call: TRBV6-1; d_call: -; clone_size: many; cdr3_aa: CASGEPQGGPYEQYF; cdr3_nt: TGTGCCAGCGGAGAACCACAGGGAGGGCCCTACGAGCAGTACTTC
j_call: TRBJ2-1; v_call: TRBV9; d_call: -; clone_size: -; cdr3_aa: CASSVVVGAEQFF; cdr3_nt: TGTGCCAGCAGCGTTGTCGTTGGAGCTGAGCAGTTCTTC
j_call: TRBJ2-7; v_call: TRBV10-3; d_call: -; clone_size: -; cdr3_aa: CAISDPGSYEQYF; cdr3_nt: TGTGCCATCAGTGACCCGGGTTCTTACGAGCAGTACTTC
j_call: TRBJ1-2; v_call: TRBV5-1; d_call: -; clone_size: -; cdr3_aa: CASSLVVREGYTF; cdr3_nt: TGCGCCAGCAGCTTGGTAGTTCGGGAGGGCTACACCTTC
j_call: TRBJ1-2; v_call: TRBV27; d_call: -; clone_size: -; cdr3_aa: CASSFSGETFYGYTF; cdr3_nt: TGTGCCAGCAGTTTTTCAGGGGAGACTTTCTATGGCTACACCTTC
j_call: TRBJ1-2; v_call: TRBV7-9; d_call: TRBD1; clone_size: few; cdr3_aa: CASSFGQGGVYGYTF; cdr3_nt: TGTGCCAGCAGCTTTGGACAGGGGGGGGTCTATGGCTACACCTTC
j_call: TRBJ1-4; v_call: TRBV6-6; d_call: -; clone_size: -; cdr3_aa: CASRETATNEKLFF; cdr3_nt: TGTGCCAGCAGGGAGACAGCAACTAATGAAAAACTGTTTTTT
j_call: TRBJ2-7; v_call: TRBV29-1; d_call: -; clone_size: -; cdr3_aa: CSVFSKQKAAYEQYF; cdr3_nt: TGCAGCGTTTTTTCCAAGCAGAAGGCGGCATACGAGCAGTACTTC
j_call: TRBJ1-6; v_call: TRBV5-6; d_call: TRBD1; clone_size: -; cdr3_aa: CASSLGTGPSSPLHF; cdr3_nt: TGTGCCAGCAGCTTGGGGACAGGTCCAAGTTCACCCCTCCACTTT
j_call: TRBJ2-5; v_call: TRBV15; d_call: -; clone_size: -; cdr3_aa: CATGGAVQETQYF; cdr3_nt: TGTGCCACCGGGGGGGCCGTCCAAGAGACCCAGTACTTC
j_call: TRBJ2-3; v_call: TRBV4-2; d_call: -; clone_size: -; cdr3_aa: CASSQEGPGDTQYF; cdr3_nt: TGTGCCAGCAGCCAAGAGGGGCCGGGAGATACGCAGTATTTT
j_call: TRBJ2-1; v_call: TRBV23-1; d_call: TRBD2; clone_size: -; cdr3_aa: CASSQWGGLKYNEQFF; cdr3_nt: TGCGCCAGCAGCCAGTGGGGGGGTCTGAAATACAATGAGCAGTTCTTC
j_call: TRBJ1-6; v_call: TRBV6-4; d_call: TRBD1; clone_size: -; cdr3_aa: CASSDSNRGLSPLHF; cdr3_nt: TGTGCCAGCAGTGACTCGAACAGGGGGCTTTCACCCCTCCACTTT